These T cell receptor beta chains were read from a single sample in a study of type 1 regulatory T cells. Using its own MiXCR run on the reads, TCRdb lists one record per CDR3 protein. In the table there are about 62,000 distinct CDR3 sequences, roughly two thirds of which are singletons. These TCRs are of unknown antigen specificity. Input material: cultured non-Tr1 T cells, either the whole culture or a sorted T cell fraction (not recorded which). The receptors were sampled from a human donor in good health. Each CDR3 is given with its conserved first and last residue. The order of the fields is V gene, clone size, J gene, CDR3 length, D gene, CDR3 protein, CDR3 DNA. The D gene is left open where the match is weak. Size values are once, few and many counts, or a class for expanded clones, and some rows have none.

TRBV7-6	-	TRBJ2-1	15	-	CASSLELGAGNEQFF	TGTGCCAGCAGCTTGGAGCTAGGGGCTGGCAATGAGCAGTTCTTC
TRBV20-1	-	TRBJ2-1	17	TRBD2	CSARGPSGRGTYNEQFF	TGCAGTGCTAGAGGGCCCAGCGGGAGGGGCACCTACAATGAGCAGTTCTTC
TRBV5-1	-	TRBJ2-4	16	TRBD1	CASRPGTGGTKNIQYF	TGCGCCAGCAGACCTGGGACAGGGGGTACCAAAAACATTCAGTACTTC
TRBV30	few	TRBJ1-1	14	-	CAWSAGHVNTEAFF	TGTGCCTGGAGTGCTGGACACGTGAACACTGAAGCTTTCTTT
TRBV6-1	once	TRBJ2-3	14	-	CASRADLLADTQYF	TGTGCCAGCAGGGCGGACCTTTTAGCGGATACGCAGTATTTT
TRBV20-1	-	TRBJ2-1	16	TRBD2	CSASVASGRSYNEQFF	TGCAGTGCTTCCGTGGCTAGCGGGAGATCCTACAATGAGCAGTTCTTC
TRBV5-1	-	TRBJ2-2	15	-	CASSLRERATGELFF	TGCGCCAGCAGCTTGAGGGAAAGGGCTACCGGGGAGCTGTTTTTT
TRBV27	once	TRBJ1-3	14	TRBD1	CASSLRQGGNTIYF	TGTGCCAGCAGTCTCCGACAGGGTGGAAACACCATATATTTT
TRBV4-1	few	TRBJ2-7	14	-	CASSPLPITYEQYF	TGCGCCAGCAGCCCCCTACCAATTACCTACGAGCAGTACTTC
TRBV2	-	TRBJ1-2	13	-	CASRQGGIYGYTF	TGTGCCAGCAGGCAGGGAGGGATCTATGGCTATACCTTC
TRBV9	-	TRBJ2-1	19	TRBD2	CASSVPGLAGGSSYNEQFF	TGTGCCAGCAGCGTTCCGGGACTAGCGGGAGGGAGCTCCTACAATGAGCAGTTCTTC
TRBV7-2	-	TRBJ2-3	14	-	CASSPQPGTDTQYF	TGTGCCAGCAGCCCCCAGCCCGGCACAGATACGCAGTATTTT
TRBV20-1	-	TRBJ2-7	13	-	CSASAGSSYEQYF	TGCAGTGCTAGCGCAGGGAGCTCCTACGAGCAGTACTTC
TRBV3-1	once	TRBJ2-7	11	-	CASSTRTDIVF	TGTGCCAGCAGCACTCGGACAGATATTGTTTTC
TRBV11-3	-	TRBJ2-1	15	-	CASSQGSPFYNEQFF	TGTGCCAGCAGTCAAGGGTCTCCTTTCTACAATGAGCAGTTCTTC
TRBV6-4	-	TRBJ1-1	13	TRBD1	CASSDPNRGEAFF	TGTGCCAGCAGTGACCCGAACAGGGGGGAAGCTTTCTTT
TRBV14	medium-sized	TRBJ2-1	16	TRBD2	CASSRGGLALYNEQFF	TGTGCCAGCAGCCGTGGAGGACTAGCCCTATACAATGAGCAGTTCTTC
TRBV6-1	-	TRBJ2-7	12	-	CASSDPFYEQYF	TGTGCCAGCAGTGACCCCTTCTACGAGCAGTACTTC
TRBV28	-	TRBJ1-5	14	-	CASSGTSGSQPQHF	TGTGCCAGCAGCGGGACGTCCGGCAGTCAGCCCCAGCATTTT
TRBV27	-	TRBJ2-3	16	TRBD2	CASSLSASGRPNTQYF	TGTGCCAGCAGTTTATCGGCTAGCGGGAGACCGAATACGCAGTATTTT
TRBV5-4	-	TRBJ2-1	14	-	CASSLGGFLNEQFF	TGTGCCAGCAGCTTGGGTGGGTTCCTCAATGAGCAGTTCTTC
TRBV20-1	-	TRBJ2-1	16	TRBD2	CSARTSGLSSYNEQFF	TGCAGTGCTAGGACTAGCGGGCTAAGCTCCTACAATGAGCAGTTCTTC
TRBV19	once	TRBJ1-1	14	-	CASSIVDSRGEAFF	TGTGCCAGTAGTATAGTTGACAGCCGGGGTGAAGCTTTCTTT
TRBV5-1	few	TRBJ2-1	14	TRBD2	CASGWGLENNEQFF	TGCGCCAGCGGATGGGGACTAGAGAACAATGAGCAGTTCTTC
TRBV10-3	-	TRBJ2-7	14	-	CASLRDQHANEQYF	TGTGCCAGCCTCCGGGACCAACACGCCAACGAGCAGTACTTC
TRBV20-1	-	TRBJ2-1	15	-	CSARGKVLSDNEQFF	TGCAGTGCTAGAGGAAAGGTGTTGAGCGACAATGAGCAGTTCTTC
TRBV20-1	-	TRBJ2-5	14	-	CSAPGGWYQETQYF	TGCAGTGCCCCGGGCGGGTGGTACCAAGAGACCCAGTACTTC
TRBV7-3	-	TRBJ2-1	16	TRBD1	CASSLTRGQLKNEQFF	TGTGCCAGCAGCCTAACCAGGGGGCAGCTTAAGAATGAGCAGTTCTTC
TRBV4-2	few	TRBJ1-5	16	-	CASSPESGFGNQPQHF	TGTGCCAGCAGCCCAGAGTCAGGTTTCGGAAATCAGCCCCAGCATTTT
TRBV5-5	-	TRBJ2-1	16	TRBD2	CASSLDAGDSYNEQFF	TGTGCCAGCAGCTTGGACGCGGGAGACTCCTACAATGAGCAGTTCTTC
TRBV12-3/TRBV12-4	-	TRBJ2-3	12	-	CASSLMVDTQYF	TGTGCCAGCAGTTTAATGGTAGATACGCAGTATTTT
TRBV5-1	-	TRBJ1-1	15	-	CASSLDSTMNTEAFF	TGCGCCAGCAGCCTTGACAGCACCATGAACACTGAAGCTTTCTTT
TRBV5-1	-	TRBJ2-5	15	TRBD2	CASKLGGSNQETQYF	TGCGCCAGCAAACTCGGCGGGAGTAACCAAGAGACCCAGTACTTC
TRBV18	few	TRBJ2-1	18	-	CASSPLFSGSGSYNEQFF	TGTGCCAGCTCACCTTTATTTTCAGGGTCAGGGTCCTACAATGAGCAGTTCTTC
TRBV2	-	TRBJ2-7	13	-	CASNLGWTYEQYF	TGTGCCAGCAATCTCGGCTGGACCTACGAGCAGTACTTC
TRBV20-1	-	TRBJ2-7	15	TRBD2	CSARDERGRGYEQYF	TGCAGTGCCCGGGATGAGCGGGGTAGAGGCTACGAGCAGTACTTC
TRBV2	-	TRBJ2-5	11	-	CAGSVKETQYF	TGTGCCGGCAGTGTTAAAGAGACCCAGTACTTC
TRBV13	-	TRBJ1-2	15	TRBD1	CASSLEGQGTYGYTF	TGTGCCAGCAGCTTAGAGGGACAGGGGACCTATGGCTACACCTTC
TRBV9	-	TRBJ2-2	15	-	CASSAVVADTGELFF	TGTGCCAGCAGCGCGGTGGTCGCGGACACCGGGGAGCTGTTTTTT
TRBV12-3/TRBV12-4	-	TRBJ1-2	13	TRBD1	CAGRSGTDYGYTF	TGTGCCGGCAGGTCCGGGACAGACTATGGCTACACCTTC
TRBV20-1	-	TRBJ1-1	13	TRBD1	CSARTGGDTEAFF	TGCAGTGCGAGGACAGGAGGCGACACTGAAGCTTTCTTT
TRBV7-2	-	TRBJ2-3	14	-	CASSLDSPPDTQYF	TGTGCCAGCAGCTTAGATTCACCCCCAGATACGCAGTATTTT
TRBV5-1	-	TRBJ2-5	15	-	CASSLDTGRQETQYF	TGCGCCAGCAGCTTGGATACAGGCCGACAAGAGACCCAGTACTTC
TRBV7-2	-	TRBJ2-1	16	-	CASIVTGTASYNEQFF	TGTGCCAGCATCGTAACAGGGACTGCCAGCTACAATGAGCAGTTCTTC
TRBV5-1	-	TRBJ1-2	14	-	CASSFDGGEDGYTF	TGCGCCAGCAGCTTCGACGGGGGAGAAGATGGCTACACCTTC
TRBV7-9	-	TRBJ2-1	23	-	CASSLTDRVSAQGRSSSYNEQFF	TGTGCCAGCAGCTTAACCGATCGAGTCTCCGCTCAGGGAAGGTCGAGCTCCTACAATGAGCAGTTCTTC
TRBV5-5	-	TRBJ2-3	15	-	CASSRVGGWTDTQYF	TGTGCCAGCAGCCGGGTGGGGGGCTGGACAGATACGCAGTATTTT
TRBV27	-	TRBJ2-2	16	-	CASSPRRRLNTGGLFF	TGTGCCAGCAGCCCCCGACGGCGTTTGAACACCGGGGGGCTGTTTTTT
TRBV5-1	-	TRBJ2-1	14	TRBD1	CASSPTTGGNEQFF	TGCGCCAGCAGCCCTACGACAGGGGGCAATGAGCAGTTCTTC
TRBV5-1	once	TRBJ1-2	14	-	CASSQNTVNYGYTF	TGCGCCAGCAGCCAAAATACAGTGAACTATGGCTACACCTTC
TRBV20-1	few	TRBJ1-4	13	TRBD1	CSARSDRDKKLFF	TGCAGTGCTAGATCCGACAGGGATAAAAAACTGTTTTTT
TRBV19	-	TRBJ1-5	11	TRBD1	CASRLQGAQHF	TGTGCCAGTAGACTACAGGGGGCCCAGCATTTT
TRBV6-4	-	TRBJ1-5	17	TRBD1	CASSDSGTGGGNQPQHF	TGTGCCAGCAGTGACTCGGGGACAGGGGGCGGCAATCAGCCCCAGCATTTT
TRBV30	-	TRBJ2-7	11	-	CAWSHDSEQYF	TGTGCCTGGAGTCATGACTCCGAGCAGTACTTC
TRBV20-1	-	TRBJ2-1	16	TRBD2	CSAYKTGTSANNEQFF	TGCAGTGCGTATAAAACCGGGACTAGCGCCAACAATGAGCAGTTCTTC
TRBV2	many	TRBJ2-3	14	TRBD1	CASRLTGGTDTQYF	TGTGCCAGCAGACTAACAGGGGGTACAGATACGCAGTATTTT
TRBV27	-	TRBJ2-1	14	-	CASSFWRRNNEQFF	TGTGCCAGCAGTTTCTGGCGGAGGAACAATGAGCAGTTCTTC
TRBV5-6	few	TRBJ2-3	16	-	CASSSHLASYSDTQYF	TGTGCCAGCAGCTCGCACTTGGCCTCGTACTCAGATACGCAGTATTTT
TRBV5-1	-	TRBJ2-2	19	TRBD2	CASSLEVVAGGPGTGGLFF	TGCGCCAGCAGCTTGGAGGTGGTAGCGGGAGGGCCCGGCACCGGGGGGCTGTTTTTT
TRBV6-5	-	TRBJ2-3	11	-	CASSTFGTQYF	TGTGCCAGCAGTACTTTTGGTACGCAGTATTTT